Below, 10 T cell receptor beta chains from the same sample are listed, as sequenced in a study of blood T cell repertoires in COVID-19. Clones were read by immunoSEQ multiplex PCR, and TCRdb kept only the in-frame ones, dropping some. Of more than 400,000 clones listed, approximately 85% were seen once; the top ten hold more than 3%. The sample consisted of peripheral blood. The receptor source for this set is a human donor in a cohort sampled during active COVID-19.

The chain links TRBV4-2 to TRBJ1-4; TRBD1 agrees at 7 bases. Per the germline V gene, CDR1 is LGHNA and CDR2 is YNFKEQ. Trimming at V came to 0 bases and at J to 5 bases, leaving 12 bases not matched to a gene. The CDR3 length is 18 residues. The CDR3 bases are TGTGCCAGCAGCCAAGACGGAACAGGGGTGAGTATGAATGAAAAACTGTTTTTT. Translating gives CASSQDGTGVSMNEKLFF.

The chain recombines TRBV19 with TRBJ1-5; D is uncertain. Trimming removed 3 bases at V and 7 bases at J, with 13 bases between. Germline V lookup: CDR1 LNHDA, CDR2 SQIVND (reference sequence). The CDR3 is made up of 14 amino acids. CDR3 in amino acids: CASSILGRYQPQHF. The DNA of the CDR3 is TGTGCCAGTAGTATCCTCGGCAGGTACCAGCCCCAGCATTTT.

The V gene is TRBV5-6, the J gene TRBJ2-3, with TRBD2 matching 10 bases. Trimming took 3 bases from V and 1 from J; bases not matched to a gene: 2. This CDR3 region has 15 residues. Germline V gene lookup returns CDR1 SGHDT and CDR2 YYEEEE. CDR3 sequence reads: CASSSGTSGTDTQYF. CDR3 DNA: TGTGCCAGCAGCTCCGGGACTAGCGGCACAGATACGCAGTATTTT. The whole variable domain, remainder taken from reference TRBV5-6 and TRBJ2-3, is DAGVTQSPTHLIKTRGQQVTLRCSPKSGHDTVSWYQQALGQGPQFIFQYYEEEERQRGNFPDRFSGHQFPNYSSELNVNALLLGDSALYLCASSSGTSGTDTQYFGPGTRLTVL.

The chain uses TRBV5-8 and TRBJ2-1, with a tentative D call TRBD1 (5 bases). Germline CDR1 and CDR2: SGHTS and YDEGEE. The CDR3 runs 15 residues. The V and J ends lost 4 bases and 10 bases respectively, with 21 bases between them. The CDR3, as DNA: TGTGCCAGCAGCACCGGATCTTGGGGCCCTGCCGAGCAGTTCTTC. Protein product: CASSTGSWGPAEQFF.

This clone has more than one count but fewer than ten. The V gene is TRBV3-1 (or the pseudogene TRBV3-2), the J gene TRBJ1-5; D unresolved. V gave up 1 base and J gave up 4 bases, with 8 bases separating them. The CDR3 consists of 14 residues. Germline assignment: CDR1 LGHDT and CDR2 YNNKEL (reference sequence). Here the CDR3 reads CASSQVNENQPQHF. The CDR3 DNA follows: TGTGCCAGCAGCCAAGTAAACGAGAATCAGCCCCAGCATTTT.

DNA for the CDR3: TGTGCCAGCAGCCAATCCCTAGCGACTTCGGAGGATACGCAGTATTTT. Translation: CASSQSLATSEDTQYF. The chain is built from TRBV3-1 (or the pseudogene TRBV3-2) and TRBJ2-3; tentative D call: TRBD2 (6 bases). V gave up 2 bases and J gave up 6 bases, with 18 bases separating them. Germline lookup yields CDR1 LGHDT and CDR2 YNNKEL (reference sequence). There are 16 residues in the CDR3.

The chain combines TRBV19 with TRBJ2-1; D perhaps matches TRBD1 (5 bases). V was cut by 9 bases and J by 8 bases, with 20 bases left in between. CDR3 length: 14 amino acids. The germline CDR1 and CDR2 sequences are LNHDA and SQIVND (reference sequence). The CDR3 is CASPPTRVGDEQFF. CDR3 nucleotides: TGTGCCAGCCCCCCTACCAGGGTTGGAGATGAGCAGTTCTTC.

The CDR3 reads CATSEPGGGNQPQHF. CDR3 DNA: TGTGCCACCAGTGAGCCAGGGGGCGGGAATCAGCCCCAGCATTTT. This chain joins TRBV24-1 and TRBJ1-5; 8 positions match TRBD1. The CDR3 length is 15 residues. The germline CDR1 and CDR2 sequences are KGHDR and SFDVKD. The V and J ends lost 4 bases and 4 bases, in that order; junction bases with no gene match: 5.

The chain uses TRBV7-8 and TRBJ2-1, with a tentative D call TRBD2 (5 bases). CDR1 and CDR2 (germline): SGHVS, FQNEAQ. The CDR3 is 16 residues long. Deletions cut 1 base from V and 6 bases from J, with 16 bases between. CDR3 DNA: TGTGCCAGCAGCTTAGGGGGAGAAGGATCGGGCAATGAGCAGTTCTTC. Translated: CASSLGGEGSGNEQFF.

This clone appeared once. CDR3: CASSQQDRGTQYF. Written as DNA, the CDR3 is TGTGCCAGCAGCCAGCAGGACAGGGGAACGCAGTATTTT. The chain employs TRBV3-1 (or the pseudogene TRBV3-2) and TRBJ2-3; TRBD1 aligns across 9 bases. V lost 3 bases, J lost 9 bases, and 4 bases stayed unmatched. The CDR3 runs 13 residues. The V gene's germline CDR1 is LGHDT and CDR2 YNNKEL (reference sequence).